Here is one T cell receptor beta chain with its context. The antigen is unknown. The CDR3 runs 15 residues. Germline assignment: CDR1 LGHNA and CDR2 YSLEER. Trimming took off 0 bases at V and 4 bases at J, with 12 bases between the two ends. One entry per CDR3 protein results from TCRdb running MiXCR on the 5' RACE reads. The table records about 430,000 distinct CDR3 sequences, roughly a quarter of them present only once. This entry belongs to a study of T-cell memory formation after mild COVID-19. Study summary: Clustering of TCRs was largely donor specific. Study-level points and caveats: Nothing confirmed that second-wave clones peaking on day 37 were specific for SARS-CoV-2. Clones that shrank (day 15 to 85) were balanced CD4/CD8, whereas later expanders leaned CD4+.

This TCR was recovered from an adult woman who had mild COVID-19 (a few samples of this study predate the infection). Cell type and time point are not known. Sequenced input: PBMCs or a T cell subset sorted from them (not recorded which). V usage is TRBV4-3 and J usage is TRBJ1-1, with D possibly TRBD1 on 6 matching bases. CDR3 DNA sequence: TGCGCCAGCAGCCAAGACCCGGGGGGGCCCACTGAAGCTTTCTTT. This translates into CASSQDPGGPTEAFF.